A single TCR beta chain is shown here with its context. The data are from a study of blood T cell repertoires in COVID-19. The method was immunoSEQ multiplex PCR; TCRdb's version includes in-frame clones alone and lacks a portion of them. The sample records about 180,000 clones, more than 80% being singletons. Germline CDR1 is ENHRY and CDR2 is SYGVKD. V shed 8 bases and J shed 1 base, with 11 bases lying between them. The CDR3 is 13 residues long. The sample was PBMCs or T cells enriched from blood (not recorded which). The sequence was collected from a man aged 35 to 55 who had recovered from COVID-19. The chain uses TRBV10-3 and TRBJ1-1, with D unresolved. The CDR3 DNA reads TGTGCCATCGGTCCGGGAAAGAACACTGAAGCTTTCTTT. Protein product: CAIGPGKNTEAFF.